This T cell receptor (beta chain) was captured by sequencing in a study of blood T cell repertoires in COVID-19. Turning to the study itself: Specimens from acute and convalescent COVID-19 originated in the United States, Italy and Spain. PBMCs, B-cell-depleted T cells, or T cells were the source of the cDNA or gDNA that made up the material.

Per the authors' pipeline: Reference gene primers were amplified, and this amplification served to estimate nucleated cell counts. Generated by immunoSEQ multiplex PCR, the TCRdb table keeps only in-frame clones and is missing some. The V and J calls and clone size were taken over from that table, and D and trimming were inferred from the DNA. The sample carries some 290,000 clones, roughly 90% recorded once. The CDR3 extends over 14 amino acids. CDR1 is GTSNPN, CDR2 SVGIG, per germline (reference sequence). Deletions cut 2 bases from V and 6 bases from J, with 14 bases between. This clone was recorded only once.

This rearrangement joins TRBV30 to TRBJ1-5; weak D call: TRBD1 (5 bases). The source material was peripheral blood. This sequence was found in a woman in her forties or fifties who had recovered from COVID-19. The CDR3 DNA is TGTGCCTGGAGTAGATCAGGGTTGTTTCAGCCCCAGCATTTT. Translated: CAWSRSGLFQPQHF.